This TCR beta chain was obtained from a study of OX40 agonist ivuxolimab in advanced cancers. Study in general: Ivuxolimab was delivered to patients intravenously every 2 weeks at doses spanning 0.01 to 10 mg/kg. The group had a mean age of about 60 years, ranged from 23 to 79, and was approximately 81% male.

This CDR3 is 13 amino acids long. Looked up from germline, CDR1 is SQVTM and CDR2 is ANQGSEA. V dropped 6 bases and J dropped 0 bases, with 6 bases sitting between them. Sequencing was performed with immunoSEQ multiplex PCR; in TCRdb, only in-frame clones are kept and a portion is missing. Here the sample spans tens of thousands of clones, around nine tenths being singletons. The chain is built from TRBV29-1 and TRBJ1-6; D not resolved. The TCR sequence derives from an adult with an advanced solid tumor such as melanoma, head and neck, liver or kidney cancer. The material sequenced was CD4+ or CD8+ T cells sorted from blood, taken in a trial of the OX40 agonist ivuxolimab. CDR3 loop: CSVRSSYNSPLHF. The CDR3 DNA sequence: TGCAGCGTCAGGAGCTCCTATAATTCACCCCTCCACTTT.